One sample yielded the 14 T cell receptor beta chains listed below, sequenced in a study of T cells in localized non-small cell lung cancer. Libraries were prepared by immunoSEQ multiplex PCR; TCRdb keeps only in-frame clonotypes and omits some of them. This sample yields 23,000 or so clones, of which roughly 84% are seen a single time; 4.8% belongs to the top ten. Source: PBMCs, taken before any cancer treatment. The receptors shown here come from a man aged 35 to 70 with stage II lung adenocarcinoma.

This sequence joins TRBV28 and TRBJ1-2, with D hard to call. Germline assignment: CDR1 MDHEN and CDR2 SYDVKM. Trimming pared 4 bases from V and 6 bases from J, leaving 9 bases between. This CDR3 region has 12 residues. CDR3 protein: CASSWAGNGYTF. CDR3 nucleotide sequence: TGTGCCAGCAGTTGGGCGGGGAATGGCTACACCTTC.

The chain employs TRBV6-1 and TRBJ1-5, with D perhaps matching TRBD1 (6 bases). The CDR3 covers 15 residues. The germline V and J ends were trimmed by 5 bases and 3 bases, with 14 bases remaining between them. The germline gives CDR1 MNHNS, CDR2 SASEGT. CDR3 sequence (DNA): TGTGCCAGCAGTACAGGGTATATGAACAATCAGCCCCAGCATTTT. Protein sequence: CASSTGYMNNQPQHF.

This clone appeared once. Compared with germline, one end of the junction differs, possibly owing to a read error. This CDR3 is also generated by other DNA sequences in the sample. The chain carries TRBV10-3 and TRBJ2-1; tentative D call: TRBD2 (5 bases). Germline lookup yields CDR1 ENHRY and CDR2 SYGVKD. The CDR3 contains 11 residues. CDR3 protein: CATSADYEQFF. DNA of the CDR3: TGCGCCACCTCCGCGGACTATGAGCAGTTCTTC.

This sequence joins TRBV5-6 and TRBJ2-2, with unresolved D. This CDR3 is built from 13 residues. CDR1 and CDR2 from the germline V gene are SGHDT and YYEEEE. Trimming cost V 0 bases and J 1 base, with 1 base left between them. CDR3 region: CASSLGNTGELFF. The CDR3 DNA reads TGTGCCAGCAGCTTGGGGAACACCGGGGAGCTGTTTTTT.

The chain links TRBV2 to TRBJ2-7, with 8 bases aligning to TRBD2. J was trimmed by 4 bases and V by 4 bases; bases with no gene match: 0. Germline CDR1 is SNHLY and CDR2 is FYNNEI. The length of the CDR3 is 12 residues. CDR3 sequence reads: CASSVAGYEQYF. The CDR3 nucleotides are TGTGCCAGCAGTGTAGCGGGGTACGAGCAGTACTTC.

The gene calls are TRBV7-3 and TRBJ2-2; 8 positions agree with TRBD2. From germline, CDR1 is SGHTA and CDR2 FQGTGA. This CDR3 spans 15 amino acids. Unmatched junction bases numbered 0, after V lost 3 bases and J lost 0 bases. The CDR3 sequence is CASSLTSANTGELFF. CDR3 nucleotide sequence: TGTGCCAGCAGCTTGACTAGCGCGAACACCGGGGAGCTGTTTTTT.

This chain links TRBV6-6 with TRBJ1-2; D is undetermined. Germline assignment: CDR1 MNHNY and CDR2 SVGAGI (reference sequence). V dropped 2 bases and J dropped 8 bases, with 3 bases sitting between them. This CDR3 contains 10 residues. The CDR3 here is CASSYGGYTF. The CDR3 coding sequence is TGTGCCAGCAGTTACGGGGGCTACACCTTC.

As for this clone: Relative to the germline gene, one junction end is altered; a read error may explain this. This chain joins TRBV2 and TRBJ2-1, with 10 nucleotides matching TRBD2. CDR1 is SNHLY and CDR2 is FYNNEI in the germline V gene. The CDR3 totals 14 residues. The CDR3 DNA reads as TGTGCCAGCAGTGACCTTCAGCTAGCGGGGGTGAAGATCTTC. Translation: CASSDLQLAGVKIF.

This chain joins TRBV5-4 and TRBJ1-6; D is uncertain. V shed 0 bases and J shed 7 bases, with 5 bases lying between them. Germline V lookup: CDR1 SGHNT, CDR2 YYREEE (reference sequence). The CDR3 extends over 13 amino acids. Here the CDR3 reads CASSLESNSPLHF. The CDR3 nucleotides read TGTGCCAGCAGCTTGGAGTCAAATTCACCCCTCCACTTT.

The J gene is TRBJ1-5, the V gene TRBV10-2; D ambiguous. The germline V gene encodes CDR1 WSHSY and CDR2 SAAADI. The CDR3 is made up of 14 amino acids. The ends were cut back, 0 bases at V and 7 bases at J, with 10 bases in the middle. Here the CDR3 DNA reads TGCGCCAGCAGTGAGTCTCCGGGGTGGCAGCCCCAGCATTTT. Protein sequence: CASSESPGWQPQHF.

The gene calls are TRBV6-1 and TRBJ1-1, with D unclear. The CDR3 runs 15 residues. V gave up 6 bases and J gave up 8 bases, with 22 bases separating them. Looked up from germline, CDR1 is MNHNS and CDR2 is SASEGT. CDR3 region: CASSPTVGTLMEAFF. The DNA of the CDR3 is TGTGCCAGCAGCCCGACGGTTGGCACTCTTATGGAAGCTTTCTTT.

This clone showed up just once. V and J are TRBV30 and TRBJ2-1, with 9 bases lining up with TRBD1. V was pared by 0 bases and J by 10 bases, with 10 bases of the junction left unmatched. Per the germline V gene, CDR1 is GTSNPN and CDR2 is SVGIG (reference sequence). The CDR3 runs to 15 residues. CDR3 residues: CAWSVWDRDRGEQFF. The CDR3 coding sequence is TGTGCCTGGAGTGTCTGGGACAGGGACCGGGGGGAGCAGTTCTTC.

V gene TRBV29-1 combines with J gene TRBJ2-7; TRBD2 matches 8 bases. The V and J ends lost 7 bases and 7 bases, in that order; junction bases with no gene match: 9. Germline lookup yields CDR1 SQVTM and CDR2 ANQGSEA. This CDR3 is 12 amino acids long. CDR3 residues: CSASGGEREQYF. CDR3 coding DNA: TGCAGCGCCTCGGGGGGGGAGCGTGAGCAGTACTTC.

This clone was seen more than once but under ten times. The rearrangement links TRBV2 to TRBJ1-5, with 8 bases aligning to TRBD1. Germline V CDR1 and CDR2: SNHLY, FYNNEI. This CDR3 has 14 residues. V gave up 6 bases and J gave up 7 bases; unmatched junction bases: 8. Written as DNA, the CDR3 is TGTGCCAGCAGCGATCGCCAGGGGGCGCAGCCCCAGCATTTT. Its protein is CASSDRQGAQPQHF.